This T cell receptor beta chain was sequenced in a study of cytomegalovirus exposure and HLA in healthy donors. Across the study: From HLA-typed donors, an early data release held tens of millions of unique TCRs. Membership in the Caucasian-associated ancestry cluster was found for about four fifths of around 380 genotyped donors. The study, taken as a whole, reports: Relative to the roughly 700-donor mean, N-insertions were reportedly fewer in an Asian-associated ancestry cluster in a later analysis. According to an earlier analysis, most TCR beta V segments yielded productive rearrangements about 90% or about 30% of the time.

On this clone: Its antigen is unidentified.

Trimming at V came to 4 bases and at J to 5 bases, leaving 6 bases not matched to a gene. Germline loops: CDR1 MNHEY, CDR2 SVGAGI. The CDR3 covers 14 residues. The PCR employed 60 Vbeta primers together with 13 Jbeta primers. Method: immunoSEQ multiplex PCR; TCRdb's copy keeps in-frame clones and lacks some. The sample contains under 200,000 clones, approximately 67% of which appear only once. This TCR derives from a man aged 35 to 55 in good health and CMV-seronegative. This chain connects TRBV6-5 to TRBJ2-5; TRBD1 matches 8 bases. Material: PBMCs. The CDR3 DNA reads TGTGCCAGCAGTTCGGACAGGGTATGGGAGACCCAGTACTTC. Its translation: CASSSDRVWETQYF.